Each of the 8 T cell receptor beta chains below was sequenced from the same sample in a study of T cell responses to AZD1222 COVID-19 vaccine. Method: immunoSEQ multiplex PCR; TCRdb's copy keeps in-frame clones and lacks some. The sample holds 54,000 or so clones, 70% to 90% seen once. This material consisted of peripheral blood, taken on day 0 of AZD1222 vaccination. These receptor sequences come from an adult in good health.

V usage is TRBV7-3 and J usage is TRBJ2-1; 8 bases match TRBD1. The CDR3 covers 15 residues. Germline CDR1 SGHTA, CDR2 FQGTGA. Trimming cost V 4 bases and J 9 bases; bases outside gene matches: 11. CDR3 nucleotide sequence: TGTGCCAGCAGCTCAGGGACAGGCGGAACAAGTGAGCAGTTCTTC. Translating gives CASSSGTGGTSEQFF. The full variable domain, in which reference TRBV7-3 and TRBJ2-1 provide the parts outside the CDR3, is GAGVSQTPSNKVTEKGKYVELRCDPISGHTALYWYRQSLGQGPEFLIYFQGTGAADDSGLPNDRFFAVRPEGSVSTLKIQRTERGDSAVYLCASSSGTGGTSEQFFGPGTRLTVL.

The chain links TRBV7-9 to TRBJ2-5; 14 bases match TRBD2. V trimming: 4 bases; J trimming: 5 bases; junction bases outside the gene matches: 9. Germline loops: CDR1 SEHNR, CDR2 FQNEAQ (reference sequence). The CDR3 spans 17 residues. Written as DNA, the CDR3 is TGTGCCAGCAGCTCACCCCAAGGGACTAGCGGGGGTGAGACCCAGTACTTC. Protein product: CASSSPQGTSGGETQYF.

The rearrangement joins TRBV9 to TRBJ1-3, with D possibly matching TRBD1 (5 bases). CDR1 is SGDLS, CDR2 YYNGEE, per germline. The CDR3 extends over 14 amino acids. V gave up 0 bases and J gave up 3 bases, with 7 bases separating them. The CDR3 DNA sequence: TGTGCCAGCAGCGTAGGGGGGGATGGAAACACCATATATTTT. Amino acid sequence: CASSVGGDGNTIYF.

The rearrangement joins TRBV13 to TRBJ1-1, with 11 bases that match TRBD1. Trimming at V came to 4 bases and at J to 9 bases, leaving 16 bases not matched to a gene. CDR3 size: 17 residues. Per germline, CDR1 PRHDT and CDR2 FYEKMQ (reference sequence). Written as DNA, the CDR3 is TGTGCCAGCAGCTCGATCCTTTATGTGGACAGGGGGCACCAAGCTTTCTTT. It specifies CASSSILYVDRGHQAFF.

The V and J genes are TRBV6-5 and TRBJ1-4, with 7 bases fitting TRBD1. This CDR3 region has 15 residues. Germline CDR1 MNHEY, CDR2 SVGAGI. J was trimmed by 8 bases and V by 6 bases; bases with no gene match: 12. For the CDR3, the DNA is TGTGCCAGCAGCCGTAGACAGGGAGATAGAGAAAAACTGTTTTTT. It yields the protein CASSRRQGDREKLFF.

The V gene is TRBV4-2, the J gene TRBJ2-3; 8 bases agree with TRBD2. Looked up from germline, CDR1 is LGHNA and CDR2 is YNFKEQ. The CDR3 consists of 16 residues. J gave up 1 base and V 1 base, and 4 bases lay outside the gene matches. The CDR3 spells CASSQVSSGGTDTQYF. CDR3 bases: TGTGCCAGCAGCCAAGTTAGTAGCGGGGGCACAGATACGCAGTATTTT.

The V gene is TRBV28, the J gene TRBJ2-7; D is possibly TRBD1 (6 bases). The CDR3 has 12 amino acids. Germline loops: CDR1 MDHEN, CDR2 SYDVKM. The V end lost 3 bases, the J end lost 8 bases, and 11 bases lay between the germline ends. The CDR3 loop is CASSLKGDKQYF. The CDR3 DNA follows: TGTGCCAGCAGTTTGAAGGGGGATAAGCAGTACTTC.

This chain's CDR3 is CASSSGQSYNEQFF. The CDR3 nucleotides are TGCGCCAGCAGCTCCGGACAGAGCTACAATGAGCAGTTCTTC. V usage is TRBV5-1 and J usage is TRBJ2-1; weak D call: TRBD1 (6 bases). The V end was cut by 3 bases, the J end by 3 bases, with 10 bases between. This CDR3 has 14 amino acids. CDR1 and CDR2 from the germline V gene are SGHRS and YFSETQ. The variable domain in full, completed from reference TRBV5-1 and TRBJ2-1, reads KAGVTQTPRYLIKTRGQQVTLSCSPISGHRSVSWYQQTPGQGLQFLFEYFSETQRNKGNFPGRFSGRQFSNSRSEMNVSTLELGDSALYLCASSSGQSYNEQFFGPGTRLTVL.